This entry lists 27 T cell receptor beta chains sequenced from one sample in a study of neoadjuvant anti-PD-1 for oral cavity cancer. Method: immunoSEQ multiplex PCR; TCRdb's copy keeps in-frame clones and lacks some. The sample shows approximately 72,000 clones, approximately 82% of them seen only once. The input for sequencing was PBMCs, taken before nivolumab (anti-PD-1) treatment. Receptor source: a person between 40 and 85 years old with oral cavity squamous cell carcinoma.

In DNA, the CDR3 is TGTGCCAGCAGCTTGGATAACCGGGAACTCTCCTATGGCTACACCTTC. Protein product: CASSLDNRELSYGYTF. The genes are TRBV5-4 and TRBJ1-2; D call uncertain. The CDR3 has 16 residues. Trimming removed 0 bases at V and 4 bases at J, with 16 bases between. Germline V gene sequence: CDR1 SGHNT, CDR2 YYREEE (reference sequence).

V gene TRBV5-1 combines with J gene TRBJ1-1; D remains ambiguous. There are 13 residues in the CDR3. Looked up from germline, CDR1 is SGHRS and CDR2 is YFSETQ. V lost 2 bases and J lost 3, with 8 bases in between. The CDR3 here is CASSFGQDTEAFF. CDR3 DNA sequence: TGCGCCAGCAGCTTCGGGCAAGACACTGAAGCTTTCTTT.

The CDR3 DNA reads as TGTGCCAGTAGGGGTCTCGAAGGGACTACAGGTGAAAAACTGTTTTTT. It yields the protein CASRGLEGTTGEKLFF. This chain connects TRBV19 to TRBJ1-4, with D possibly TRBD1 on 5 matching bases. The CDR3 spans 16 residues. CDR1 and CDR2 (germline): LNHDA, SQIVND (reference sequence). The V gene lost 6 bases and the J gene lost 7 bases, with 21 bases spanning the gap.

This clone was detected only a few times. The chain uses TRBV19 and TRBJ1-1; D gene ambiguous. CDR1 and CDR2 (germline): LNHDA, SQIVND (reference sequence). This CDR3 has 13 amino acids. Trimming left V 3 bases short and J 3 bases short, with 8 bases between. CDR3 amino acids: CASSIHRDTEAFF. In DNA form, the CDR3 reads TGTGCCAGTAGTATCCACCGGGACACTGAAGCTTTCTTT.

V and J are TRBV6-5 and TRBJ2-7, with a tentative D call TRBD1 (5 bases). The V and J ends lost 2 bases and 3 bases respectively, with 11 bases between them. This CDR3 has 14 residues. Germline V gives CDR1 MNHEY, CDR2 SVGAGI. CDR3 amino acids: CASSYGLGDYEQYF. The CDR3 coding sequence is TGTGCCAGCAGTTACGGGTTAGGGGACTACGAGCAGTACTTC.

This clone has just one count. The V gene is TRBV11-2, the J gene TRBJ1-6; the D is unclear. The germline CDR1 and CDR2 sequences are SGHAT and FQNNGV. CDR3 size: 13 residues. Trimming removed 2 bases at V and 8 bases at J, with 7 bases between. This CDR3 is CASSLYMDSPLHF. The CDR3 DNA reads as TGTGCCAGCAGCTTATATATGGATTCACCCCTCCACTTT.

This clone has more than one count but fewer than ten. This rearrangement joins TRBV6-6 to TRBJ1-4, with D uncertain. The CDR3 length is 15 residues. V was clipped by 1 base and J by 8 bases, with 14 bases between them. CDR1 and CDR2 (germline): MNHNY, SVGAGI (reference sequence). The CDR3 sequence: CASSYWRAPGEKLFF. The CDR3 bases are TGTGCCAGCAGTTACTGGAGGGCCCCTGGGGAAAAACTGTTTTTT.

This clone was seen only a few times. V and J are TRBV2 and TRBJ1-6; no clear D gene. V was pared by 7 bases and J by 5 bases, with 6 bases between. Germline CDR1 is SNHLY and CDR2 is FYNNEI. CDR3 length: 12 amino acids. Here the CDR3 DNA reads TGTGCCAGCAACGGGGATAATTCACCCCTCCACTTT. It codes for CASNGDNSPLHF.

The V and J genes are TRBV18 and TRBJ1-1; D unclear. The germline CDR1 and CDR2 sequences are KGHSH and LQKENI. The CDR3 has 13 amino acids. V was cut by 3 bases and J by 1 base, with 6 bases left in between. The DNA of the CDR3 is TGTGCCAGCTCACCCACGGAGAACACTGAAGCTTTCTTT. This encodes CASSPTENTEAFF.

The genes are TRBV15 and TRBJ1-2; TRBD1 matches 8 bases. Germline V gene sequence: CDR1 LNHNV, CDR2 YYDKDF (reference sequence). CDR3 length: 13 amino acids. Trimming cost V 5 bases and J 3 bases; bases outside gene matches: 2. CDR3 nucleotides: TGTGCCACCAGCCGGGGACAGGACTATGGCTACACCTTC. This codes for CATSRGQDYGYTF. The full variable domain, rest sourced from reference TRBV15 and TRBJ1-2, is DAMVIQNPRYQVTQFGKPVTLSCSQTLNHNVMYWYQQKSSQAPKLLFHYYDKDFNNEADTPDNFQSRRPNTSFCFLDIRSPGLGDTAMYLCATSRGQDYGYTFGSGTRLTVV.

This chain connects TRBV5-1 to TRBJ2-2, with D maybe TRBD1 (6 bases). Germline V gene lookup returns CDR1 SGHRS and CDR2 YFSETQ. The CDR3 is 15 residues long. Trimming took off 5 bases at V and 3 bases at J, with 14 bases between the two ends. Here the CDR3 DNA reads TGCGCCAGCAGATTACAGGGTTTCGACACCGGGGAGCTGTTTTTT. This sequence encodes CASRLQGFDTGELFF.

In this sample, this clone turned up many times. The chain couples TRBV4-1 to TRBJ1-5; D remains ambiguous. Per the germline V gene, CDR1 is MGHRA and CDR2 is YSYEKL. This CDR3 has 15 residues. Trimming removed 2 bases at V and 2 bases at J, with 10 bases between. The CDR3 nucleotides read TGCGCCAGCAGCCAACTGGCAGTTGGCAATCAGCCCCAGCATTTT. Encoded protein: CASSQLAVGNQPQHF.

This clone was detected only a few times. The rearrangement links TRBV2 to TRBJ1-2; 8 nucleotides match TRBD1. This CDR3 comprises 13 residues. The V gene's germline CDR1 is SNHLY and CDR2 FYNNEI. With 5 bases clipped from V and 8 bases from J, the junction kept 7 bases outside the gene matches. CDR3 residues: CASSPDRGSGYTF. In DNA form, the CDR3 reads TGTGCCAGCAGTCCAGACAGGGGTAGCGGCTACACCTTC.

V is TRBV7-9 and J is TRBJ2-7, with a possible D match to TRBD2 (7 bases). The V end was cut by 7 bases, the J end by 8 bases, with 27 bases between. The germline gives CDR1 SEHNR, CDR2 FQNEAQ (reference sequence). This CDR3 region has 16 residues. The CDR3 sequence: CASILVPGTTTSKQYF. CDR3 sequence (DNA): TGTGCCAGCATCCTAGTACCCGGGACAACGACTAGCAAGCAGTACTTC.

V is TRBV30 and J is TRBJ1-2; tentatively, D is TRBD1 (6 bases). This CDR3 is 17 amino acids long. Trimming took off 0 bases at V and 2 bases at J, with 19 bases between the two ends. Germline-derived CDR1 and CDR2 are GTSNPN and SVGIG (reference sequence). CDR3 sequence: CAWSVEYGGGQNYGYTF. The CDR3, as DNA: TGTGCCTGGAGTGTCGAATATGGGGGGGGGCAAAACTATGGCTACACCTTC.

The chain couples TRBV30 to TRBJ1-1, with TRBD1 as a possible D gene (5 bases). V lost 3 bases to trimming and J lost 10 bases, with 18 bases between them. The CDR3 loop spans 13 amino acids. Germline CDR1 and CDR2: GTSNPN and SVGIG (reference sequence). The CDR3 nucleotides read TGTGCCTGGAGGGGGCGTGGGAGGAATCGAGCTTTCTTT. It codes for CAWRGRGRNRAFF.

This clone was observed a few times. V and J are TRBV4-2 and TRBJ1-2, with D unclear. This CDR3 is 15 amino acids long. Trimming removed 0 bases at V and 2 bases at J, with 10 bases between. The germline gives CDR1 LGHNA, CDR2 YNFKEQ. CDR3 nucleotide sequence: TGTGCCAGCAGCCAAGAGGATGTGAGCAACTATGGCTACACCTTC. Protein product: CASSQEDVSNYGYTF.

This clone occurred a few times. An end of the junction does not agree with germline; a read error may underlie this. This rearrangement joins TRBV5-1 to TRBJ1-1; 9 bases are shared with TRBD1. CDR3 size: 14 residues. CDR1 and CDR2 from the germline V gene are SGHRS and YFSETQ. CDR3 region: CASSRFPPGQGSLF. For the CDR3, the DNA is TGCGCCAGCAGCAGATTCCCCCCGGGACAGGGTTCCCTCTTT.

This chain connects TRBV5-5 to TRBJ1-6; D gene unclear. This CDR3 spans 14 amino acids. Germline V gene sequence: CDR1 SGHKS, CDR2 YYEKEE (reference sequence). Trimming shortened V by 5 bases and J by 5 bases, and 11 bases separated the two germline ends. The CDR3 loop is CASRTDGDNSPLHF. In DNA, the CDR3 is TGTGCCAGCAGAACGGACGGGGATAATTCACCCCTCCACTTT.

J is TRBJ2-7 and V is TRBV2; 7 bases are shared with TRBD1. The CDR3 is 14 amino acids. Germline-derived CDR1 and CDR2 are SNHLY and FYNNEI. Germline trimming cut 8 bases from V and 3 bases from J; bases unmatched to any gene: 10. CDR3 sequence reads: CASENPGQIYEQYF. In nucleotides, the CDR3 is TGTGCCAGCGAAAACCCGGGACAGATCTACGAGCAGTACTTC.

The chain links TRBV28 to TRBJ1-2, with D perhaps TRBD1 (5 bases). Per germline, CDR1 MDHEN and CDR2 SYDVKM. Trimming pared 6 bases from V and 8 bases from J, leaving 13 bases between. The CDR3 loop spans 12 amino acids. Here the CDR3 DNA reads TGTGCCAGCAGCGCAGGGCAAGAGGGCTACACCTTC. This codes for CASSAGQEGYTF.

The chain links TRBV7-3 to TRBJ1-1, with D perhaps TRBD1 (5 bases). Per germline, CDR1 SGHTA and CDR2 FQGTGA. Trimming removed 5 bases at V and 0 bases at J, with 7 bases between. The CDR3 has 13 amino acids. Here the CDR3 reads CASSDSMNTEAFF. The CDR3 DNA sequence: TGTGCCAGCAGCGACAGCATGAACACTGAAGCTTTCTTT. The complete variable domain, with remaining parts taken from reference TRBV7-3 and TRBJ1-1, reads GAGVSQTPSNKVTEKGKYVELRCDPISGHTALYWYRQSLGQGPEFLIYFQGTGAADDSGLPNDRFFAVRPEGSVSTLKIQRTERGDSAVYLCASSDSMNTEAFFGQGTRLTVV.

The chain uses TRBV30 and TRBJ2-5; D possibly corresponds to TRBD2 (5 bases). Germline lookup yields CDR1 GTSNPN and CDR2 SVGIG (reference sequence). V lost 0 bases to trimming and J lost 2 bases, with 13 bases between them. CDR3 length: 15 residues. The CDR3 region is CAWSVLLGVQETQYF. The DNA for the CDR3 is TGTGCCTGGAGTGTACTCCTCGGGGTGCAAGAGACCCAGTACTTC.

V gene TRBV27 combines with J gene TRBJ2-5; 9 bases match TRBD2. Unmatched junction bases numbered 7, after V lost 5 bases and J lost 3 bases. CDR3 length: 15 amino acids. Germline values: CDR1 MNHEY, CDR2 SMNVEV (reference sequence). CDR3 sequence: CASSRTIAGEETQYF. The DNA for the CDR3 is TGTGCCAGCAGTAGAACTATAGCGGGGGAAGAGACCCAGTACTTC.

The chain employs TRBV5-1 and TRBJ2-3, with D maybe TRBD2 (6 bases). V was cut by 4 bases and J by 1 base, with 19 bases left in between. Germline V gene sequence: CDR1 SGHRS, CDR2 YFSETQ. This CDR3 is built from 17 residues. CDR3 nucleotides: TGCGCCAGCAGCCACCCCGGGGGACGCCTGGGCACAGATACGCAGTATTTT. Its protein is CASSHPGGRLGTDTQYF.

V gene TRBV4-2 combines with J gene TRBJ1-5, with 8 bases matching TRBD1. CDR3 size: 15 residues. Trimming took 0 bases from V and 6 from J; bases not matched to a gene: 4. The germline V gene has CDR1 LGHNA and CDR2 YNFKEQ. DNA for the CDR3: TGTGCCAGCAGCCAAGAAGGACAGGGCAGTCAGCCCCAGCATTTT. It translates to CASSQEGQGSQPQHF.

The CDR3 loop is CASSRGQGLGGGEKLFF. CDR3 nucleotides: TGTGCCAGCAGCAGAGGACAGGGTCTAGGGGGGGGTGAAAAACTGTTTTTT. The chain uses TRBV7-2 and TRBJ1-4; 8 nucleotides match TRBD1. CDR1 is SGHTA, CDR2 FQGNSA, per germline. The junction had 15 bases not matched to a gene; V was cut back by 5 bases and J by 7 bases. CDR3 length equals 17 residues.